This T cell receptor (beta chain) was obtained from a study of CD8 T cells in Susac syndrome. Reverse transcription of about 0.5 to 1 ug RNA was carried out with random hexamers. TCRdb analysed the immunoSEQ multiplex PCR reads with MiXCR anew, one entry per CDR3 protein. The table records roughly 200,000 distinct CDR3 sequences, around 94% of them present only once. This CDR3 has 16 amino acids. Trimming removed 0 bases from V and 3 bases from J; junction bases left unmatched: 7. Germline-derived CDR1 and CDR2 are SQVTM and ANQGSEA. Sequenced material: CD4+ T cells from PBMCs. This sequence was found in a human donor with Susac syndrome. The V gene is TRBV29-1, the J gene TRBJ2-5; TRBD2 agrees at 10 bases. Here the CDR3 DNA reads TGCAGCGTTGAAGAACGTCGCCTAGCGGGGGAAGAGACCCAGTACTTC. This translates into CSVEERRLAGEETQYF.